A single sample is the source of the 29 T cell receptor beta chains below, sequenced in a study of beta chain features in type 1 diabetes. Since all of the isolated RNA was reverse transcribed, expressed TCRB transcripts were what got sequenced. This table comes from immunoSEQ multiplex PCR, and its TCRdb copy is limited to in-frame clones, with some not included. The table lists 300,000 to 450,000 clones, roughly 12% of them singletons. The sequenced material came from naive CD4+ T cells from blood. These receptors were obtained from a man between 18 and 35 years old in good health.

The chain carries TRBV6-5 and TRBJ2-7; 13 positions agree with TRBD2. CDR1 MNHEY and CDR2 SVGAGI come from the germline V gene. Trimming removed 7 bases from V and 2 bases from J; junction bases left unmatched: 2. The CDR3 loop spans 14 amino acids. CDR3 sequence (DNA): TGTGCCAGCACCGGGACTAGCGGGGCCTACGAGCAGTACTTC. Its protein is CASTGTSGAYEQYF.

The rearrangement links TRBV10-3 to TRBJ1-1; no reliable D call. Trimming pared 4 bases from V and 6 bases from J, leaving 12 bases between. CDR1 is ENHRY, CDR2 SYGVKD, per germline. The CDR3 length is 13 residues. DNA of the CDR3: TGTGCCATCAGTGCCCCCGCGTCCGCTGAAGCTTTCTTT. Its protein is CAISAPASAEAFF.

This chain uses TRBV28 with TRBJ2-7; 12 nucleotides agree with TRBD2. Germline V gene data show CDR1 as MDHEN and CDR2 as SYDVKM. Trimming removed 5 bases from V and 6 bases from J; junction bases left unmatched: 8. The CDR3 is made up of 15 amino acids. In DNA, the CDR3 is TGTGCCAGCAGTCCAAGACTAGCGGGAGAGGGCGAGCAGTACTTC. It codes for CASSPRLAGEGEQYF.

The chain links TRBV19 to TRBJ2-1; 9 nucleotides agree with TRBD2. This CDR3 is 16 amino acids long. V dropped 5 bases and J dropped 5; count of bases not matched to a gene: 10. In germline, CDR1 is LNHDA, CDR2 SQIVND (reference sequence). The chain's CDR3 is CASSGSGRWRDNEQFF. In DNA form, the CDR3 reads TGTGCCAGTAGTGGTAGCGGGAGATGGAGAGACAATGAGCAGTTCTTC.

This clone was observed a few times. V gene TRBV7-3 combines with J gene TRBJ2-1; 7 nucleotides line up with TRBD1. The length of the CDR3 is 11 residues. V dropped 5 bases and J dropped 12; count of bases not matched to a gene: 4. Germline CDR1 and CDR2: SGHTA and FQGTGA. As DNA, the CDR3 is TGTGCCAGCAGCCAAGGGGACAGGCAGTTCTTC. It codes for CASSQGDRQFF.

This chain connects TRBV5-1 to TRBJ2-7; D gene ambiguous. Germline assignment: CDR1 SGHRS and CDR2 YFSETQ. The CDR3 is 19 residues long. The V gene lost 5 bases and the J gene lost 3 bases, with 30 bases spanning the gap. CDR3 sequence reads: CASSPRHGIPPRYRYEQYF. CDR3 DNA: TGCGCCAGCAGTCCGCGACACGGAATCCCGCCTCGTTACCGCTACGAGCAGTACTTC.

This chain uses TRBV5-4 with TRBJ2-5; 11 positions match TRBD2. The CDR3 sequence is 15 residues long. V trimming: 1 base; J trimming: 3 bases; junction bases outside the gene matches: 2. From germline, CDR1 is SGHNT and CDR2 YYREEE (reference sequence). The CDR3 loop is CASSLSGLAEETQYF. DNA for the CDR3: TGTGCCAGCAGCTTGTCGGGACTAGCGGAAGAGACCCAGTACTTC.

This CDR3 is CAWSLSQGANQPQHF. Here the CDR3 DNA reads TGTGCCTGGAGTTTGTCGCAGGGGGCTAATCAGCCCCAGCATTTT. This chain links TRBV30 with TRBJ1-5, with TRBD1 identical over 8 bases. Germline trimming cut 2 bases from V and 4 bases from J; bases unmatched to any gene: 7. The CDR3 has 15 amino acids. Germline V gene data show CDR1 as GTSNPN and CDR2 as SVGIG (reference sequence). Combining the CDR3 with reference TRBV30 and TRBJ1-5 gives the whole variable domain SQTIHQWPATLVQPVGSPLSLECTVEGTSNPNLYWYRQAAGRGLQLLFYSVGIGQISSEVPQNLSASRPQDRQFILSSKKLLLSDSGFYLCAWSLSQGANQPQHFGDGTRLSIL.

The rearrangement uses TRBV10-3 and TRBJ1-2; tentative D call: TRBD1 (5 bases). CDR1 and CDR2 from the germline V gene are ENHRY and SYGVKD. Trimming took off 2 bases at V and 8 bases at J, with 9 bases between the two ends. The CDR3 contains 12 residues. The CDR3 here is CAISEGAEGYTF. Here the CDR3 DNA reads TGTGCCATCAGTGAGGGGGCTGAGGGCTACACCTTC.

This chain joins TRBV7-3 and TRBJ2-2, with 7 bases identical to TRBD1. V trimming: 5 bases; J trimming: 1 base; junction bases outside the gene matches: 10. CDR3 length: 17 amino acids. Germline loops: CDR1 SGHTA, CDR2 FQGTGA. CDR3 loop: CASSELERTGNTGELFF. The CDR3 DNA sequence: TGTGCCAGCAGCGAACTTGAGAGGACAGGGAACACCGGGGAGCTGTTTTTT.

The V gene is TRBV19, the J gene TRBJ2-3, with TRBD1 as a possible D gene (6 bases). From germline, CDR1 is LNHDA and CDR2 SQIVND (reference sequence). CDR3 length: 15 residues. V lost 5 bases to trimming and J lost 1 base, with 13 bases between them. Here the CDR3 reads CASSVSNRGTDTQYF. CDR3 coding DNA: TGTGCCAGTAGTGTGAGTAACAGGGGCACAGATACGCAGTATTTT.

A word on this clone: One junction end does not reproduce the germline sequence, and a read error may be involved. Other nucleotide sequences in the sample specify the same CDR3. The J gene is TRBJ1-1, the V gene TRBV18, with 9 nucleotides matching TRBD1. Germline-derived CDR1 and CDR2 are KGHSH and LQKENI. This CDR3 is built from 14 residues. This CDR3 reads CASSRGQGSTEAFF. The CDR3 DNA reads TGTGCTAGCTCCCGAGGACAGGGGAGCACTGAAGCTTTCTTT.

This clone has more than one count but fewer than ten. The rearrangement links TRBV30 to TRBJ2-5; 9 bases are shared with TRBD2. Germline V lookup: CDR1 GTSNPN, CDR2 SVGIG (reference sequence). The CDR3 runs 14 residues. V shed 3 bases, J shed 5 bases, and the junction held 7 bases outside the gene matches. The CDR3, as DNA: TGTGCCTGGAGAGGCGGGGGGGCCGGGGAGACCCAGTACTTC. Translated: CAWRGGGAGETQYF.

This clone was picked up a small number of times. The chain uses TRBV6-4 and TRBJ2-1, with D tentatively TRBD1 (5 bases). Trimming took off 4 bases at V and 7 bases at J, with 17 bases between the two ends. Germline assignment: CDR1 MRHNA and CDR2 SNTAGT. The CDR3 runs to 15 residues. The CDR3 nucleotides read TGTGCCAGCAGTGTTGGTCCCCAGGGCCCTAATGAGCAGTTCTTC. Protein product: CASSVGPQGPNEQFF.

This clone was seen a handful of times. This sequence joins TRBV29-1 and TRBJ1-1; D perhaps matches TRBD1 (5 bases). Germline V gives CDR1 SQVTM, CDR2 ANQGSEA. The germline V and J ends were trimmed by 6 bases and 0 bases, with 23 bases remaining between them. There are 17 residues in the CDR3. CDR3 sequence reads: CSVHKQDGTIMNTEAFF. The CDR3 coding sequence is TGCAGCGTCCACAAACAGGACGGAACAATCATGAACACTGAAGCTTTCTTT.

This clone was seen more than once but under ten times. V gene TRBV2 combines with J gene TRBJ1-1; 9 bases fit TRBD1. Germline-derived CDR1 and CDR2 are SNHLY and FYNNEI. J gave up 1 base and V 9 bases, and 6 bases lay outside the gene matches. The CDR3 consists of 14 residues. CDR3: CASGDRDKNTEAFF. The CDR3, as DNA: TGTGCCAGTGGGGACAGGGACAAGAACACTGAAGCTTTCTTT.

The chain is built from TRBV5-4 and TRBJ2-6, with a weak D call TRBD2 (5 bases). Germline V lookup: CDR1 SGHNT, CDR2 YYREEE (reference sequence). V shed 2 bases and J shed 10 bases, with 16 bases lying between them. This CDR3 is 15 amino acids long. The CDR3 reads CASSFGGAGENVLTF. Written as DNA, the CDR3 is TGTGCCAGCAGCTTTGGTGGTGCGGGCGAAAACGTCCTGACTTTC. Drawing the rest from reference TRBV5-4 and TRBJ2-6, the complete variable domain is ETGVTQSPTHLIKTRGQQVTLRCSSQSGHNTVSWYQQALGQGPQFIFQYYREEENGRGNFPPRFSGLQFPNYSSELNVNALELDDSALYLCASSFGGAGENVLTFGAGSRLTVL.

This clone was picked up a small number of times. The gene calls are TRBV5-4 and TRBJ1-2; TRBD1 matches at 7 bases. After removal of 3 bases from V and 7 bases from J, the junction contained 12 bases not matched to a gene. Germline V gene lookup returns CDR1 SGHNT and CDR2 YYREEE (reference sequence). The CDR3 sequence is 15 residues long. The CDR3 loop is CASSSPGQRVSGYTF. CDR3 DNA sequence: TGTGCCAGCAGCTCACCGGGACAGCGAGTCTCTGGCTACACCTTC.

This clone was seen more than once but under ten times. The rearrangement uses TRBV28 and TRBJ2-3, with 10 positions matching TRBD1. J gave up 5 bases and V 3 bases, and 11 bases lay outside the gene matches. The CDR3 contains 17 residues. Germline CDR1 MDHEN, CDR2 SYDVKM. This CDR3 is CASSFGSGTGVEDTQYF. The CDR3 DNA reads TGTGCCAGCAGTTTCGGCTCGGGGACAGGGGTTGAAGATACGCAGTATTTT.

V usage is TRBV30 and J usage is TRBJ1-1; D unclear. The germline V gene encodes CDR1 GTSNPN and CDR2 SVGIG (reference sequence). This CDR3 is built from 16 residues. Between the trimmed V and J ends, which lost 5 bases and 0 bases, there was a span of 19 bases. As DNA, the CDR3 is TGTGCCTGGGACCGGGGTCAGCGACCCATGAACACTGAAGCTTTCTTT. Translated: CAWDRGQRPMNTEAFF. The full variable domain, with the rest looked up from reference TRBV30 and TRBJ1-1, is SQTIHQWPATLVQPVGSPLSLECTVEGTSNPNLYWYRQAAGRGLQLLFYSVGIGQISSEVPQNLSASRPQDRQFILSSKKLLLSDSGFYLCAWDRGQRPMNTEAFFGQGTRLTVV.

The rearrangement links TRBV9 to TRBJ1-2, with a tentative D call TRBD1 (6 bases). The CDR3 loop spans 12 amino acids. Trimming removed 3 bases at V and 7 bases at J, with 10 bases between. Germline CDR1 and CDR2: SGDLS and YYNGEE. CDR3 sequence reads: CASSGGQVGYTF. CDR3 coding DNA: TGTGCCAGCAGCGGGGGACAAGTTGGCTACACCTTC.

The V call is TRBV5-6, the J call TRBJ1-4; tentatively, D is TRBD1 (5 bases). Per germline, CDR1 SGHDT and CDR2 YYEEEE. V dropped 0 bases and J dropped 2 bases, with 11 bases sitting between them. CDR3 length: 16 residues. CDR3 in amino acids: CASSLGIDSTNEKLFF. CDR3 DNA sequence: TGTGCCAGCAGCTTGGGAATTGACAGCACTAATGAAAAACTGTTTTTT.

This clone came up a few times. The chain is built from TRBV25-1 and TRBJ1-2, with 12 bases fitting TRBD1. In germline, CDR1 is MGHDK, CDR2 SYGVNS. The CDR3 length is 15 residues. The junction had 7 bases not matched to a gene; V was cut back by 6 bases and J by 5 bases. The CDR3 region has the DNA TGTGCCAGCAGCGGGACAGGGGGCCGCCGATATGGCTACACCTTC. Translating it yields CASSGTGGRRYGYTF.

This chain links TRBV28 with TRBJ2-7; 9 nucleotides line up with TRBD1. V was pared by 6 bases and J by 4 bases, with 16 bases of the junction left unmatched. Germline V gene lookup returns CDR1 MDHEN and CDR2 SYDVKM. This CDR3 contains 17 residues. The CDR3 bases are TGTGCCAGCAGCTCCCCGGGACAGGGAAAGTCATTATACGAGCAGTACTTC. As protein: CASSSPGQGKSLYEQYF.

V usage is TRBV28 and J usage is TRBJ1-3; D gene unclear. Germline V gene lookup returns CDR1 MDHEN and CDR2 SYDVKM. The V and J ends lost 4 bases and 11 bases respectively, with 12 bases between them. The CDR3 is made up of 12 amino acids. For the CDR3, the DNA is TGTGCCAGCAGTTCGCGTGGTCAGGCCATATATTTT. This gives the protein CASSSRGQAIYF.

The rearrangement links TRBV7-9 to TRBJ2-2; TRBD1 might be the D (5 bases). CDR3 length equals 19 residues. Germline V gives CDR1 SEHNR, CDR2 FQNEAQ (reference sequence). V dropped 5 bases and J dropped 0 bases, with 22 bases sitting between them. DNA of the CDR3: TGTGCCAGCAGCCTCCGACTCGGCGACAGCCACGCGAACACCGGGGAGCTGTTTTTT. Translation: CASSLRLGDSHANTGELFF.

This chain joins TRBV19 and TRBJ1-2; D gene uncertain. CDR3 length: 10 amino acids. Germline V gives CDR1 LNHDA, CDR2 SQIVND (reference sequence). V was pared by 10 bases and J by 8 bases, with 11 bases between. CDR3 protein: CATTGRGYTF. The CDR3, as DNA: TGTGCCACAACGGGGAGGGGCTACACCTTC.

This clone was counted only a few times. The gene calls are TRBV7-2 and TRBJ2-5; 12 nucleotides agree with TRBD2. V dropped 1 base and J dropped 4; count of bases not matched to a gene: 1. Germline loops: CDR1 SGHTA, CDR2 FQGNSA. The CDR3 loop spans 15 amino acids. The DNA of the CDR3 is TGTGCCAGCAGCTTAGTACTAGCGGGAGGAGAGACCCAGTACTTC. This codes for CASSLVLAGGETQYF.

The gene calls are TRBV9 and TRBJ1-2, with D perhaps TRBD1 (5 bases). Germline CDR1 reads SGDLS; CDR2 reads YYNGEE. CDR3 length equals 13 residues. Trimming stripped 4 bases from V and 3 bases from J, with 10 bases between. The CDR3 reads CASSSDRYYGYTF. The CDR3 coding sequence is TGTGCCAGCAGCTCAGACAGATACTATGGCTACACCTTC. Based on the CDR3 plus reference TRBV9 and TRBJ1-2, the full variable domain is DSGVTQTPKHLITATGQRVTLRCSPRSGDLSVYWYQQSLDQGLQFLIQYYNGEERAKGNILERFSAQQFPDLHSELNLSSLELGDSALYFCASSSDRYYGYTFGSGTRLTVV.